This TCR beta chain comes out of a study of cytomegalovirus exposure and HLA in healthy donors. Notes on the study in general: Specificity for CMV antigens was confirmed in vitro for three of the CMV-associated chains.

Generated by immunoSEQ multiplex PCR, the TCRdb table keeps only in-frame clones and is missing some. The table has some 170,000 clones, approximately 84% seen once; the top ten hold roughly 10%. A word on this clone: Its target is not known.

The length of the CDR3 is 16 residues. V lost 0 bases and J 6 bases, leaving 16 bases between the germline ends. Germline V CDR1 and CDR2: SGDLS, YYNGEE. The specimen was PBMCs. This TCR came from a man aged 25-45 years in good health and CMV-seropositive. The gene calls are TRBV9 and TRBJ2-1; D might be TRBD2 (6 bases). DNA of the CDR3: TGTGCCAGCAGCGTAGTGGGCAGGGAGGTTCGCAATGAGCAGTTCTTC. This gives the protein CASSVVGREVRNEQFF. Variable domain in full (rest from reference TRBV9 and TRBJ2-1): DSGVTQTPKHLITATGQRVTLRCSPRSGDLSVYWYQQSLDQGLQFLIQYYNGEERAKGNILERFSAQQFPDLHSELNLSSLELGDSALYFCASSVVGREVRNEQFFGPGTRLTVL.